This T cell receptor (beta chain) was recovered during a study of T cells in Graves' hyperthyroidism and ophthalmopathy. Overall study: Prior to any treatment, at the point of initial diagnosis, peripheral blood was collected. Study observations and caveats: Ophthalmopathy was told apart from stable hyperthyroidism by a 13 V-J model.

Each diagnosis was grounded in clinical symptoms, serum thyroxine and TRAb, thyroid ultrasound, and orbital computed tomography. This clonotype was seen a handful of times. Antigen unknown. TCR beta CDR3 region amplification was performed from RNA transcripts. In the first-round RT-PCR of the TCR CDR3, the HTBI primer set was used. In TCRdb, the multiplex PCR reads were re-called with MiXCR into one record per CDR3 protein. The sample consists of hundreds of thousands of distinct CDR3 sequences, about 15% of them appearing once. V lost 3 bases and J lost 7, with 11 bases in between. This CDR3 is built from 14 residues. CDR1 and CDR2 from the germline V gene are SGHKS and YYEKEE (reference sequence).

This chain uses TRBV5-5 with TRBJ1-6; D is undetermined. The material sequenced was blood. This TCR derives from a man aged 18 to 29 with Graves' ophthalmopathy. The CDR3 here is CASSSISFNSPLHF. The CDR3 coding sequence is TGTGCCAGCAGCTCCATTAGTTTCAATTCACCCCTCCACTTT.